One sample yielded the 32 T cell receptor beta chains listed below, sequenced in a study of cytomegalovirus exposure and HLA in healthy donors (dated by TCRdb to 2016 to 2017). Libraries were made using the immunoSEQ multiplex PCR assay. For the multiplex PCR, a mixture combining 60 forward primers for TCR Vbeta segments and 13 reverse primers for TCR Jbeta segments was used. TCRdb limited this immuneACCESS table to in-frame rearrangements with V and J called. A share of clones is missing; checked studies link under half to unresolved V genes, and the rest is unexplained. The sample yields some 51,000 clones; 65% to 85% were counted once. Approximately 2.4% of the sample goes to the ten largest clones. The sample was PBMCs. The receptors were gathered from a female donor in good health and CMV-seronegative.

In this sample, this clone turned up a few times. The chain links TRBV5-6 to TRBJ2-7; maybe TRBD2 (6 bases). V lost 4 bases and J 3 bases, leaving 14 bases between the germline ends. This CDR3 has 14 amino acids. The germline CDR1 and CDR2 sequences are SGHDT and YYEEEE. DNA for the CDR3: TGTGCCAGCAGCGTGCGGGACTGGGGCTACGAGCAGTACTTC. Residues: CASSVRDWGYEQYF.

CDR3 sequence (DNA): TGTGCCAGCAGTTTTCGTCAACAGGGGGCGCGTGGCTACACCTTC. This codes for CASSFRQQGARGYTF. This rearrangement joins TRBV28 to TRBJ1-2; the match to TRBD1 covers 9 bases. V trimming: 3 bases; J trimming: 7 bases; junction bases outside the gene matches: 9. Germline loops: CDR1 MDHEN, CDR2 SYDVKM. The CDR3 sequence is 15 residues long.

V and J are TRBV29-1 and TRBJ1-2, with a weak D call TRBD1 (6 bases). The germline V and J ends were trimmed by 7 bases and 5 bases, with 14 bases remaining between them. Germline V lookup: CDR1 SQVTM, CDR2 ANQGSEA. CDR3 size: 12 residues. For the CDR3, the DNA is TGCAGCGGGAGGACAGCTCTTTATGGCTACACCTTC. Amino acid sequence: CSGRTALYGYTF. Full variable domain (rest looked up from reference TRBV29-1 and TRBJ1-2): SAVISQKPSRDICQRGTSLTIQCQVDSQVTMMFWYRQQPGQSLTLIATANQGSEATYESGFVIDKFPISRPNLTFSTLTVSNMSPEDSSIYLCSGRTALYGYTFGSGTRLTVV.

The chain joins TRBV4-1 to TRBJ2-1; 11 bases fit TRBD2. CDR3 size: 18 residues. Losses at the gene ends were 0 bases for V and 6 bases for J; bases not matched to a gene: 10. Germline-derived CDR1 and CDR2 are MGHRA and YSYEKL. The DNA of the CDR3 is TGCGCCAGCAGCCAAGACCCCTATACTAGCGGGAGAACCAATGAGCAGTTCTTC. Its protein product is CASSQDPYTSGRTNEQFF.

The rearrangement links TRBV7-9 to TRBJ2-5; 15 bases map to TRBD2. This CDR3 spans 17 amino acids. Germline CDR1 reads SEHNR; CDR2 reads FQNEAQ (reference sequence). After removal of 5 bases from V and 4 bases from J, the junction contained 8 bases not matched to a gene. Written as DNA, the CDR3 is TGTGCCAGCAGCCCTCCGGGACTAGCGGGGGGTCGAGAGACCCAGTACTTC. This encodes CASSPPGLAGGRETQYF.

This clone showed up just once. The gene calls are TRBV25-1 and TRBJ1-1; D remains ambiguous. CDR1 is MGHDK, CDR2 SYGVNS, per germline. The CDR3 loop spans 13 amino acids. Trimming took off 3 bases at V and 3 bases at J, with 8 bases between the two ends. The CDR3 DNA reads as TGTGCCAGCAGTGACACAGTGGACACTGAAGCTTTCTTT. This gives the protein CASSDTVDTEAFF.

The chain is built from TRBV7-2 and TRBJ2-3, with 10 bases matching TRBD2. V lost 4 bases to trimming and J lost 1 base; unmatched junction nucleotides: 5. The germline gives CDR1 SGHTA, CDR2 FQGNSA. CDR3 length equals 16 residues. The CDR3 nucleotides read TGTGCCAGCAGCTCGAGGACTAGCGGCCGCACAGATACGCAGTATTTT. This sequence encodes CASSSRTSGRTDTQYF.

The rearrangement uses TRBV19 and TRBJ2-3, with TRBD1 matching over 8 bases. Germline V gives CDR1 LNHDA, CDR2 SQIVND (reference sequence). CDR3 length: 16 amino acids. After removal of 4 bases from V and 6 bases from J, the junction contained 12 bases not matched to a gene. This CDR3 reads CASSSGQGLIGDTQYF. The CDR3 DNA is TGTGCCAGTAGTAGTGGACAGGGCCTCATTGGTGATACGCAGTATTTT. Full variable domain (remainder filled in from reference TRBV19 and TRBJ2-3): DGGITQSPKYLFRKEGQNVTLSCEQNLNHDAMYWYRQDPGQGLRLIYYSQIVNDFQKGDIAEGYSVSREKKESFPLTVTSAQKNPTAFYLCASSSGQGLIGDTQYFGPGTRLTVL.

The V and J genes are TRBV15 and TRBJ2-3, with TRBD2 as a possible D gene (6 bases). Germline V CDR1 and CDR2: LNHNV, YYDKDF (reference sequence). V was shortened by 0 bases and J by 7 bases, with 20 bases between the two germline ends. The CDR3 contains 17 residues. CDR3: CATSRDRIIAALNTQYF. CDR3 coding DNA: TGTGCCACCAGCAGAGATAGGATCATAGCGGCCCTGAATACGCAGTATTTT.

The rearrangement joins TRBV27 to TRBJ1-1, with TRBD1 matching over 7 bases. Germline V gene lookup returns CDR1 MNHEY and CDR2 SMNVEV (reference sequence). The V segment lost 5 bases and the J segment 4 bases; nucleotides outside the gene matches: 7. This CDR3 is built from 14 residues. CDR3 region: CASSPAGGGTEAFF. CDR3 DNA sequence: TGTGCCAGCAGTCCGGCAGGGGGTGGCACTGAAGCTTTCTTT.

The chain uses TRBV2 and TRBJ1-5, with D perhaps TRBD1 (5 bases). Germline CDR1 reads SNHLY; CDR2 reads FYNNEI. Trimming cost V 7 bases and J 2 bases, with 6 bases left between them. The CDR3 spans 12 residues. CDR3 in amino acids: CASKGRNQPQHF. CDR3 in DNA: TGTGCCAGCAAGGGGCGCAATCAGCCCCAGCATTTT.

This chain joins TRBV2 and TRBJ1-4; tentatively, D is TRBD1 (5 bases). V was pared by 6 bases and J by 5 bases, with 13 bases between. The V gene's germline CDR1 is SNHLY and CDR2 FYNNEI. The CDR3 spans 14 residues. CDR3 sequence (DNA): TGTGCCAGCAGCGACGACAGAAGAAATGAAAAACTGTTTTTT. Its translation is CASSDDRRNEKLFF. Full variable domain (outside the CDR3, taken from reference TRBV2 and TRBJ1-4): EPEVTQTPSHQVTQMGQEVILRCVPISNHLYFYWYRQILGQKVEFLVSFYNNEISEKSEIFDDQFSVERPDGSNFTLKIRSTKLEDSAMYFCASSDDRRNEKLFFGSGTQLSVL.

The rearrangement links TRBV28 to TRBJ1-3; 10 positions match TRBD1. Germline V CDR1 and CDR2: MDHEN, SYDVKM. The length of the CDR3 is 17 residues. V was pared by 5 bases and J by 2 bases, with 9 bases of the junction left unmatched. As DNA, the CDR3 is TGTGCCAGCAGTCCCTCGGCCGGACAGGGGGCTGGAAACACCATATATTTT. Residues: CASSPSAGQGAGNTIYF.

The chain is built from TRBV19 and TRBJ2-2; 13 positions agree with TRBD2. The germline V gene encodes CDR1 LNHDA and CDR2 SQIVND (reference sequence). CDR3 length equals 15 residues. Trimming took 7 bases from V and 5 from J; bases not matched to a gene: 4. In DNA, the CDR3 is TGTGCCAGTACCTTGGGACTAGCGGGAACCGGGGAGCTGTTTTTT. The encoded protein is CASTLGLAGTGELFF.

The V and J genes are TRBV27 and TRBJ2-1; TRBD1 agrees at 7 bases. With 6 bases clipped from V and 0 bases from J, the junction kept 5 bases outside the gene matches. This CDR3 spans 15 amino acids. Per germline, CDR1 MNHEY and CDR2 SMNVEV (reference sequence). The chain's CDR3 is CASRGDRSSYNEQFF. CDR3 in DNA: TGTGCCAGCAGGGGGGACAGAAGCTCCTACAATGAGCAGTTCTTC.

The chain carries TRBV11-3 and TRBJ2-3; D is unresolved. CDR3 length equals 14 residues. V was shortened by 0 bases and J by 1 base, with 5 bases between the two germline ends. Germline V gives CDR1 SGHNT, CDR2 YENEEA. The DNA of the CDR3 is TGTGCCAGCAGCTTAGAGGCTCGCACAGATACGCAGTATTTT. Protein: CASSLEARTDTQYF. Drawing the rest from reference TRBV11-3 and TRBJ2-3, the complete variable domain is EAGVVQSPRYKIIEKKQPVAFWCNPISGHNTLYWYLQNLGQGPELLIRYENEEAVDDSQLPKDRFSAERLKGVDSTLKIQPAELGDSAVYLCASSLEARTDTQYFGPGTRLTVL.

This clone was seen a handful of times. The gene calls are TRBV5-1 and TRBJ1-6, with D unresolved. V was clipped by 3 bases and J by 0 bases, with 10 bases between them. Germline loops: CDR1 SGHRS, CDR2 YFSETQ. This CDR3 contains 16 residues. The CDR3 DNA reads TGCGCCAGCAGCTCCTACCCGAGCTCCTATAATTCACCCCTCCACTTT. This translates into CASSSYPSSYNSPLHF.

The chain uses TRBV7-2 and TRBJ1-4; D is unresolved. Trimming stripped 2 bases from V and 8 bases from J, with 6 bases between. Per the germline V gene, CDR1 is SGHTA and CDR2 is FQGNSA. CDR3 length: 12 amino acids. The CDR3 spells CASSLFAEKLFF. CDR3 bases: TGTGCCAGCAGCTTATTTGCGGAAAAACTGTTTTTT. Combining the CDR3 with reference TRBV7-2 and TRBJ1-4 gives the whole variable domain GAGVSQSPSNKVTEKGKDVELRCDPISGHTALYWYRQSLGQGLEFLIYFQGNSAPDKSGLPSDRFSAERTGGSVSTLTIQRTQQEDSAVYLCASSLFAEKLFFGSGTQLSVL.

CDR3 sequence reads: CASSGGSGANVLTF. DNA of the CDR3: TGTGCCAGTAGCGGGGGCTCTGGGGCCAACGTCCTGACTTTC. V gene TRBV19 combines with J gene TRBJ2-6, with D possibly matching TRBD2 (6 bases). The V and J ends lost 6 bases and 0 bases respectively, with 6 bases between them. Per the germline V gene, CDR1 is LNHDA and CDR2 is SQIVND (reference sequence). The CDR3 runs 14 residues.

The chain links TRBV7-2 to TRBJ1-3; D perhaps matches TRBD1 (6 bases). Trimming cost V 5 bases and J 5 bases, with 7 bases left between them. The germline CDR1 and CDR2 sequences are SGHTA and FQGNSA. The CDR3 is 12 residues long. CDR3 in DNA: TGTGCCAGCAGCCGGGACAGAAACACCATATATTTT. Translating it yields CASSRDRNTIYF.

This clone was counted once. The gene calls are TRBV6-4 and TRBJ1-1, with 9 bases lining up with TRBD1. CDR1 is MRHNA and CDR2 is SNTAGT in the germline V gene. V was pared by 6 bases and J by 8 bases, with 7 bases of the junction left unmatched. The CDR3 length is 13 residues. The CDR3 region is CASRQDRGREAFF. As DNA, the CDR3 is TGTGCCAGCAGGCAGGACAGGGGAAGGGAAGCTTTCTTT.

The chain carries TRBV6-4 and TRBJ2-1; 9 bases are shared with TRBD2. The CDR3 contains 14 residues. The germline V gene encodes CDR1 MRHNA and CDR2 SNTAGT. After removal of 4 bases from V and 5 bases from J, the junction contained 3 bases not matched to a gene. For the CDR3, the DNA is TGTGCCAGCAGTGCTAGCGGGGAAAACAATGAGCAGTTCTTC. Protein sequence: CASSASGENNEQFF.

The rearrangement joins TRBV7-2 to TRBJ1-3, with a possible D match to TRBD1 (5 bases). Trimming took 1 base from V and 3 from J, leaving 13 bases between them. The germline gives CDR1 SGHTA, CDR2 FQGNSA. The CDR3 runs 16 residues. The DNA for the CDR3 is TGTGCCAGCAGCTTAGTGGGGCAGGCCCTTGGAAACACCATATATTTT. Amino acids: CASSLVGQALGNTIYF.

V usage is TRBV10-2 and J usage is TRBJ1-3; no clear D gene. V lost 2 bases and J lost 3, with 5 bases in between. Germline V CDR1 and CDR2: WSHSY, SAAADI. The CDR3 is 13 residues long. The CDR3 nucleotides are TGCGCCAGCAGTGAGGGGCTTGGAAACACCATATATTTT. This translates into CASSEGLGNTIYF.

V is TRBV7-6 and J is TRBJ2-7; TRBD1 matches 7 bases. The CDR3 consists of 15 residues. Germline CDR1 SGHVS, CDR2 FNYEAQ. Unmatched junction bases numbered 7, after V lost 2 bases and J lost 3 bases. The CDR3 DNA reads TGTGCCAGCAGCTTACGGGCAGGGGGTAACTACGAGCAGTACTTC. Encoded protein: CASSLRAGGNYEQYF.

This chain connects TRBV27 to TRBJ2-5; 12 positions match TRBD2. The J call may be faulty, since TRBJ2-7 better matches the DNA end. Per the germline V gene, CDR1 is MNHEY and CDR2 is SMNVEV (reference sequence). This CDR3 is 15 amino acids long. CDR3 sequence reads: CASSSGTSGYYEQYF. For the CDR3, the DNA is TGTGCCAGCAGTTCCGGGACTAGCGGGTACTACGAGCAGTACTTC.

The CDR3, as DNA: TGCGCCAGCAGCCCCCAGTCGGCGGGGAACGAGCAGTACTTC. Its translation: CASSPQSAGNEQYF. The chain employs TRBV5-1 and TRBJ2-7, with a possible D match to TRBD2 (6 bases). The germline V and J ends were trimmed by 4 bases and 5 bases, with 16 bases remaining between them. The CDR3 covers 14 residues. The germline V gene has CDR1 SGHRS and CDR2 YFSETQ.

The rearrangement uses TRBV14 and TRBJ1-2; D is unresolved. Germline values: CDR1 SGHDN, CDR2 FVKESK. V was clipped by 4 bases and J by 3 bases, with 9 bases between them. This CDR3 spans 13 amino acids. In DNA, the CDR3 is TGTGCCAGCAGCCCCGGGAGAGACTATGGCTACACCTTC. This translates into CASSPGRDYGYTF.

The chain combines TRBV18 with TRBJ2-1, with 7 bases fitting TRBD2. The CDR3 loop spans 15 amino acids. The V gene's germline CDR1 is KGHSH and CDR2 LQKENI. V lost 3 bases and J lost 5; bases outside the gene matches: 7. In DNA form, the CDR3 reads TGTGCCAGCTCACCCAGGACCGGGGGGAACAATGAGCAGTTCTTC. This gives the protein CASSPRTGGNNEQFF.

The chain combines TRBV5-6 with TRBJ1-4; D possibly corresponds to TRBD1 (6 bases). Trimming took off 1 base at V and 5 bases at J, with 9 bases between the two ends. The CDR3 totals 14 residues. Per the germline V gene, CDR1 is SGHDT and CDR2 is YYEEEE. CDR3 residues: CASSLRGTNEKLFF. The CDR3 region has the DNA TGTGCCAGCAGCTTGAGGGGGACCAATGAAAAACTGTTTTTT.

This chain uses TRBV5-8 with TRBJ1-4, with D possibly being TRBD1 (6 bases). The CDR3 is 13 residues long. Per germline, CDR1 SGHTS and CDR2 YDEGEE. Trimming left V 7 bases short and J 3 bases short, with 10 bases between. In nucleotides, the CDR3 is TGTGCCAGCGGTGGACAGTCTAATGAAAAACTGTTTTTT. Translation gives CASGGQSNEKLFF.

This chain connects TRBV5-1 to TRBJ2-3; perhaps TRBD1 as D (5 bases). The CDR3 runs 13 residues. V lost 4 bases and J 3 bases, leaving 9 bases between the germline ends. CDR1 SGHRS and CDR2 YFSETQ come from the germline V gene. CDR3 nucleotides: TGCGCCAGCAGCAGGGCAGGGACAGATACGCAGTATTTT. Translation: CASSRAGTDTQYF.